The 21 T cell receptor beta chains given below trace back to one sample, sequenced in a study of CD8+ T cells in alopecia areata (dated by TCRdb to the late 2010s). The sample's time point, from its label and the paper: more than 3 weeks on oral tofacitinib. Per the publication, the treatment or condition label means: oral pan-JAK inhibitor, 5-10 mg twice daily. Library preparation employed the immunoSEQ multiplex PCR assay. RNA was extracted from all samples and reverse transcribed into cDNA as template for TCR sequencing. In TCRdb, the immuneACCESS table is reduced to in-frame sequences with V and J assigned. These tables do not hold every clone; where another copy was compared, an unresolved V gene accounts for under half, and the others remain unexplained. The sample table lists about 190,000 clones, 50% to 60% of them with a count of one. Around 0.69% of the sample rests with the top ten. The source was CD4+ T cells sorted from blood, collected at week 4, from a patient treated with tofacitinib. These receptors all come from a human donor with alopecia areata.

This chain uses TRBV10-2 with TRBJ1-2; D is perhaps TRBD1 (6 bases). The CDR3 runs to 13 residues. V was pared by 6 bases and J by 8 bases, with 16 bases between. CDR1 WSHSY and CDR2 SAAADI come from the germline V gene. CDR3 sequence reads: CASSQQGPLGYTF. CDR3 bases: TGCGCCAGCAGCCAACAGGGCCCGCTGGGCTACACCTTC.

The chain is built from TRBV30 and TRBJ2-7, with 7 bases fitting TRBD2. J lost 7 bases, V lost 5 bases, and 11 bases had no gene match. CDR1 and CDR2 (germline): GTSNPN, SVGIG (reference sequence). The CDR3 runs to 13 residues. CDR3 bases: TGTGCCTGGCTCCGGGACCCGGGGGGTGAGCAGTACTTC. Translating gives CAWLRDPGGEQYF.

This clone has only a few counts. Other DNA sequences within the sample encode an identical CDR3. V gene TRBV28 combines with J gene TRBJ2-5, with D possibly TRBD2 on 6 matching bases. Germline V gives CDR1 MDHEN, CDR2 SYDVKM. Trimming removed 3 bases at V and 5 bases at J, with 10 bases between. The CDR3 length is 13 residues. The CDR3 loop reads CASSLGREETQYF. For the CDR3, the DNA is TGTGCCAGCAGTTTGGGACGGGAGGAGACCCAGTACTTC.

The rearrangement links TRBV25-1 to TRBJ2-5, with D tentatively TRBD1 (5 bases). The CDR3 totals 12 residues. Germline V gene lookup returns CDR1 MGHDK and CDR2 SYGVNS. Trimming removed 9 bases at V and 7 bases at J, with 15 bases between. CDR3 nucleotides: TGTGCCAGAATAGGGGAAGGCGGGACCCAGTACTTC. Its translation: CARIGEGGTQYF.

This clone was recorded only once. The chain links TRBV10-3 to TRBJ2-3; 7 bases agree with TRBD1. CDR3 length: 13 amino acids. J gave up 4 bases and V 7 bases, and 5 bases lay outside the gene matches. The germline V gene has CDR1 ENHRY and CDR2 SYGVKD. The CDR3 loop reads CAIKGGAADTQYF. CDR3 sequence (DNA): TGTGCCATCAAAGGGGGCGCAGCAGATACGCAGTATTTT.

The sample holds one count of this clone. The chain couples TRBV30 to TRBJ1-2; D may be TRBD1 (6 bases). CDR1 and CDR2 (germline): GTSNPN, SVGIG (reference sequence). V was pared by 3 bases and J by 4 bases, with 9 bases between. The CDR3 is 12 amino acids. This CDR3 is CAWSRGGYGYTF. CDR3 coding DNA: TGTGCCTGGAGCAGGGGAGGCTATGGCTACACCTTC.

This clone was detected only a few times. The V and J genes are TRBV4-2 and TRBJ1-5; possibly TRBD1 for D (5 bases). Between the trimmed V and J ends, which lost 4 bases and 0 bases, there was a span of 7 bases. Looked up from germline, CDR1 is LGHNA and CDR2 is YNFKEQ. The CDR3 contains 14 residues. The CDR3 nucleotides read TGTGCCAGCAGCCCCAGGGATAGCAATCAGCCCCAGCATTTT. This codes for CASSPRDSNQPQHF.

The genes are TRBV9 and TRBJ2-6; no clear D gene. Trimming removed 6 bases from V and 0 bases from J, with 10 bases in between. This CDR3 comprises 15 residues. Germline CDR1 and CDR2: SGDLS and YYNGEE. The CDR3 sequence: CASTRHHSGANVLTF. DNA of the CDR3: TGTGCCAGCACCCGACACCACTCTGGGGCCAACGTCCTGACTTTC.

This clone was seen a single time. J is TRBJ1-5 and V is TRBV10-3, with D possibly matching TRBD1 (6 bases). The V end lost 10 bases, the J end lost 5 bases, and 15 bases lay between the germline ends. The CDR3 runs to 13 residues. The germline CDR1 and CDR2 sequences are ENHRY and SYGVKD. Here the CDR3 reads CASRYREDQPQHF. CDR3 in DNA: TGTGCCAGCAGATACAGGGAGGATCAGCCCCAGCATTTT.

This chain joins TRBV5-1 and TRBJ1-5, with D perhaps TRBD1 (6 bases). With 4 bases removed from V and 5 bases from J, the gap between germline ends came to 13 bases. This CDR3 is 14 amino acids long. Germline loops: CDR1 SGHRS, CDR2 YFSETQ. The CDR3 loop reads CASSLGQPDQPQHF. The CDR3 DNA reads TGCGCCAGCAGCCTCGGACAGCCAGATCAGCCCCAGCATTTT.

This clone was observed a single time. The chain couples TRBV6-5 to TRBJ1-1; no definite D call. Germline values: CDR1 MNHEY, CDR2 SVGAGI. V was pared by 2 bases and J by 2 bases, with 9 bases between. The CDR3 totals 14 residues. CDR3 nucleotides: TGTGCCAGCAGTTACACAATGGGCAACACTGAAGCTTTCTTT. It codes for CASSYTMGNTEAFF.

With regard to this clone: Other DNA sequences within the sample encode an identical CDR3. The V call is TRBV19, the J call TRBJ2-7; either TRBD1 or TRBD2 may supply D (5 bases each). Trimming pared 5 bases from V and 3 bases from J, leaving 14 bases between. Germline CDR1 reads LNHDA; CDR2 reads SQIVND (reference sequence). The CDR3 runs to 14 residues. The CDR3 sequence is CASSSRQGRYEQYF. CDR3 nucleotides: TGTGCCAGTAGTTCCCGGCAGGGACGCTACGAGCAGTACTTC.

DNA for the CDR3: TGTGCCAGCGCTCCGGGACAGGGGGCGCGGTATGGCTACACCTTC. Its translation: CASAPGQGARYGYTF. The chain combines TRBV27 with TRBJ1-2, with 12 bases fitting TRBD1. Germline V gene lookup returns CDR1 MNHEY and CDR2 SMNVEV (reference sequence). V trimming: 8 bases; J trimming: 5 bases; junction bases outside the gene matches: 9. CDR3 length: 15 amino acids.

J is TRBJ1-3 and V is TRBV30; D possibly corresponds to TRBD1 (5 bases). The CDR3 is 16 amino acids. Trimming cost V 2 bases and J 0 bases, with 14 bases left between them. CDR1 GTSNPN and CDR2 SVGIG come from the germline V gene (reference sequence). Here the CDR3 DNA reads TGTGCCTGGAGTTTCCCCCGACAGTACTCTGGAAACACCATATATTTT. It encodes CAWSFPRQYSGNTIYF.

CDR3 in DNA: TGTGCCGCCGGTAGCGGGAGGAGAATTTACTTC. Protein sequence: CAAGSGRRIYF. The rearrangement uses TRBV6-5 and TRBJ2-7, with TRBD2 identical over 10 bases. Trimming took 11 bases from V and 13 from J; bases not matched to a gene: 11. CDR1 is MNHEY and CDR2 is SVGAGI in the germline V gene. This CDR3 region has 11 residues.

The chain links TRBV10-3 to TRBJ2-7; TRBD2 aligns across 13 bases. Trimming at V came to 10 bases and at J to 1 base, leaving 1 base not matched to a gene. This CDR3 contains 13 residues. In germline, CDR1 is ENHRY, CDR2 SYGVKD. The CDR3 sequence: CATGLAGSYEQYF. DNA of the CDR3: TGTGCCACGGGACTAGCGGGATCCTACGAGCAGTACTTC.

V is TRBV29-1 and J is TRBJ2-2, with no clear D. Germline CDR1 SQVTM, CDR2 ANQGSEA. The germline V and J ends were trimmed by 8 bases and 5 bases, with 15 bases remaining between them. This CDR3 has 13 residues. This CDR3 is CSSAVTSTGELFF. DNA of the CDR3: TGCAGCTCTGCGGTCACTTCAACCGGGGAGCTGTTTTTT.

The V call is TRBV7-9, the J call TRBJ2-7, with D possibly TRBD2 on 5 matching bases. Trimming shortened V by 4 bases and J by 0 bases, and 13 bases separated the two germline ends. CDR3 size: 15 residues. Germline CDR1 reads SEHNR; CDR2 reads FQNEAQ (reference sequence). This CDR3 reads CASSSQSGISYEQYF. The CDR3 DNA sequence: TGTGCCAGCAGCTCCCAGTCCGGGATCTCCTACGAGCAGTACTTC.

This clone was found a few times. The chain carries TRBV29-1 and TRBJ1-1, with D possibly matching TRBD1 (5 bases). Germline CDR1 is SQVTM and CDR2 is ANQGSEA. The length of the CDR3 is 14 residues. Trimming stripped 3 bases from V and 1 base from J, with 12 bases between. The CDR3 region has the DNA TGCAGCGTTGAGATTGTCGGGGGGAACACTGAAGCTTTCTTT. As protein: CSVEIVGGNTEAFF.

V gene TRBV5-1 combines with J gene TRBJ2-3; TRBD2 aligns across 11 bases. Losses at the gene ends were 2 bases for V and 4 bases for J; bases not matched to a gene: 3. Germline CDR1 is SGHRS and CDR2 is YFSETQ. CDR3 length: 15 amino acids. As DNA, the CDR3 is TGCGCCAGCAGCTTAATAGCGGGAGGGGCAGATACGCAGTATTTT. Encoded protein: CASSLIAGGADTQYF.

The chain carries TRBV7-9 and TRBJ2-6; TRBD1 agrees at 8 bases. The germline CDR1 and CDR2 sequences are SEHNR and FQNEAQ (reference sequence). J was trimmed by 0 bases and V by 4 bases; bases with no gene match: 5. The CDR3 length is 17 residues. CDR3 sequence reads: CASSSGTGHSGANVLTF. DNA of the CDR3: TGTGCCAGCAGCTCCGGGACAGGCCACTCTGGGGCCAACGTCCTGACTTTC.